This T cell receptor (beta chain) was observed in a study of cytomegalovirus exposure and HLA in healthy donors. General study findings and limits: In a later analysis, TCR beta V- and J-gene trimming showed a link to a missense DCLRE1C variant.

Use of 60 Vbeta and 13 Jbeta primers characterized the PCR. Assay: immunoSEQ multiplex PCR; the TCRdb copy retains only in-frame clones and omits some. The sample yields around 150,000 clones, 60% to 80% seen once. Concerning this clone: The target antigen is unknown.

CDR3 length equals 12 residues. V lost 9 bases and J lost 4; bases outside the gene matches: 5. Germline V gives CDR1 WSHSY, CDR2 SAAADI. The chain employs TRBV10-2 and TRBJ1-1; 7 bases line up with TRBD1. Material: PBMCs. This TCR came from a man between 25 and 39 years old in good health and CMV-seronegative. For the CDR3, the DNA is TGCGCCAGTAGACAGGGAGGCACTGAAGCTTTCTTT. Protein sequence: CASRQGGTEAFF.